The TCR beta chain described here comes from a study of cytomegalovirus exposure and HLA in healthy donors. A multiplex PCR was run with 60 Vbeta primers and 13 Jbeta primers. Generated by immunoSEQ multiplex PCR, the TCRdb table keeps only in-frame clones and is missing some. The sample gives about 190,000 clones, 80% to 90% of which show up once; 1.3% is in the top ten. Study-wide findings and caveats: Listed as cytomegalovirus-associated were 170 or so TCR beta chains.

The germline gives CDR1 MNHEY, CDR2 SMNVEV (reference sequence). This CDR3 comprises 16 residues. Losses at the gene ends were 0 bases for V and 3 bases for J; bases not matched to a gene: 8. Details on this clone: Its antigen is still unknown.

This chain uses TRBV27 with TRBJ2-7, with 7 bases that match TRBD1. The receptor comes from a young man in good health and CMV-seronegative. The sequencing sample was made of PBMCs. The CDR3 here is CASSLSRQGLYYEQYF. CDR3 coding DNA: TGTGCCAGCAGTTTATCGCGACAGGGTCTTTACTACGAGCAGTACTTC.